This T cell receptor (beta chain) comes out of a study of shared T cell receptors in the human thymus. The V gene end was trimmed by 3 bases and the J gene end by 5 bases; junction bases not matched to a gene: 5. The germline gives CDR1 LNHDA, CDR2 SQIVND (reference sequence). The CDR3 spans 15 residues. Sequencing used immunoSEQ multiplex PCR; TCRdb keeps in-frame clones, though not all of them. The sample gives hundreds of thousands of clones, roughly 90% of which show up once; about 0.01% is in the top ten. The data also belong to a second study, concerning human thymus T cells. That source notes: Healthy Finnish infants undergoing corrective surgery for congenital heart defects were used as donors. Corrective cardiac surgery supplied the resected thymus tissue.

Sequences were obtained from thymocytes. The chain is built from TRBV19 and TRBJ1-2, with 11 bases that match TRBD1. This clonotype was sampled from a boy younger than two with a congenital heart defect. The DNA for the CDR3 is TGTGCCAGTAGTATCGGACAGGGGGCAAATTATGGCTACACCTTC. Protein sequence: CASSIGQGANYGYTF.